This TCR beta chain comes out of a study of blood T cell repertoires in COVID-19. Background on the study: Samples representing acute and convalescent COVID-19 were sourced from the United States, Italy and Spain. In each case, the material was cDNA or gDNA derived from T cells, B-cell-depleted T cells, or PBMCs.

In the authors' methods: Amplification with reference gene primers provided the estimates of nucleated cell counts. The assay was immunoSEQ multiplex PCR, and TCRdb's table has in-frame clones only and misses some. D and trimming were read from the DNA, whereas the V and J calls and clone size are those reported in that table. The sample contains about 240,000 clones, around 90% of which appear only once. Germline-derived CDR1 and CDR2 are LGHNA and YNFKEQ. The V and J ends lost 0 bases and 11 bases respectively, with 7 bases between them. The CDR3 has 11 amino acids. This clone was seen more than once but under ten times.

Sequencing was done on a sample of peripheral blood. The source is a woman in her 30s with acute or convalescent COVID-19. The V call is TRBV4-2, the J call TRBJ1-2, with D unresolved. The CDR3 sequence: CASSQDRGYTF. The CDR3 DNA is TGTGCCAGCAGCCAAGATCGAGGTTACACCTTC.